The entry below describes one T cell receptor (beta chain). No antigen is known for it. In TCRdb, the RT-PCR reads were re-called with MiXCR into one record per CDR3 protein. This sample has hundreds of thousands of distinct CDR3 sequences, with about 14% found just once. The sample comes from a study of response to subunit inactivated influenza vaccine. Germline CDR1 reads MDHEN; CDR2 reads SYDVKM. CDR3 size: 16 residues. The V end was cut by 4 bases, the J end by 0 bases, with 15 bases between. Study-level findings and limits: Researchers suggested that each seasonal influenza vaccination recruits few new T cells.

Sequencing used PBMCs from blood, obtained 14 to 15 days before vaccination. This chain joins TRBV28 and TRBJ1-2; D is uncertain. This clonotype was obtained from a man aged 45-60 years who received an inactivated influenza vaccine. As DNA, the CDR3 is TGTGCCAGCAGTTCCGGGTCGCCGAGAGCTAACTATGGCTACACCTTC. It codes for CASSSGSPRANYGYTF.